The 5 T cell receptor beta chains below were found in one sample sequenced in a study of blood T cells in healthy people across ages (dated by TCRdb to the mid-2010s). Library construction relied on 5' RACE. Sequencer: Illumina HiSeq 2500. The second PCR ran for roughly 7 to 12 cycles and used a J-beta primer mix along with a sample-barcoded 5' primer. The raw public reads went through TCRdb reprocessing: fastp at Q25, MiXCR clone calling, in-frame beta chains kept. Under each unique CDR3 protein, matching rows form one entry showing the most common genes and DNA. Counted in this sample were just under 750,000 distinct CDR3 sequences; about 20% of them appeared once. Together, the top ten hold 20% to 25% of the sample. The sample was blood. The receptors were sampled from a man aged 70 or older in good health.

This clonotype was seen many times. DNA for the CDR3: TGTGCCAGCAGCGTAGGTGGCGGGAGGGGGACAGATACGCAGTATTTT. Amino acid sequence: CASSVGGGRGTDTQYF. The chain joins TRBV9 to TRBJ2-3; 9 bases are shared with TRBD2. The CDR3 runs to 16 residues. After removal of 0 bases from V and 3 bases from J, the junction contained 5 bases not matched to a gene. In germline, CDR1 is SGDLS, CDR2 YYNGEE.

The chain is built from TRBV10-3 and TRBJ1-5, with 9 bases identical to TRBD1. Looked up from germline, CDR1 is ENHRY and CDR2 is SYGVKD. V lost 4 bases to trimming and J lost 2 bases; unmatched junction nucleotides: 3. There are 15 residues in the CDR3. The CDR3 protein is CAISADRGGNQPQHF. The CDR3 nucleotides are TGTGCCATCAGTGCGGACAGGGGCGGCAATCAGCCCCAGCATTTT.

V and J are TRBV5-1 and TRBJ2-7, with 10 bases matching TRBD1. CDR3 length: 14 amino acids. Losses at the gene ends were 0 bases for V and 5 bases for J; bases not matched to a gene: 2. The V gene's germline CDR1 is SGHRS and CDR2 YFSETQ. For the CDR3, the DNA is TGCGCCAGCAGCTTGGAAGGACAGGGGGACGAGCAGTACTTC. This encodes CASSLEGQGDEQYF.

The chain has TRBV21-1 and TRBJ2-7; TRBD1, the table's D call, was not compared with the DNA. TRBV21-1 is noted as a pseudogene. CDR3 length equals 17 residues. The CDR3 spells CASSSPDRDKPSYEQYV. The CDR3 DNA reads as TGTGCCAGCAGCAGCCCGGACAGGGATAAACCCTCCTACGAGCAGTACGTC.

The CDR3 nucleotides read TGTGCCAGCAGTGAAGCCGCTAATTCACCCCTCCACTTT. This codes for CASSEAANSPLHF. The chain carries TRBV6-1 and TRBJ1-6; D ambiguous. This CDR3 comprises 13 residues. With 0 bases removed from V and 6 bases from J, the gap between germline ends came to 3 bases. Germline-derived CDR1 and CDR2 are MNHNS and SASEGT.